This TCR beta chain was sequenced during a study of identical twins. TCRdb analysed the 5' RACE reads with MiXCR anew, one entry per CDR3 protein. The top ten clones hold around 1.6% of a sample with some 600,000 distinct CDR3 sequences, about 7.1% of them seen once. Trimming cost V 8 bases and J 6 bases, with 14 bases left between them. In germline, CDR1 is MDHEN, CDR2 SYDVKM. The CDR3 contains 12 residues. Study results and caveats: The models gave estimates that fell short of the out-of-frame TCR alpha sharing seen in monozygotic twins.

For this clonotype: The antigen is not known.

These data also formed part of another study, on yellow fever vaccine responses in identical twins.

The TCR sequence derives from a woman between 18 and 29 years old in good health. The sample consisted of PBMCs. The genes are TRBV28 and TRBJ2-7, with D possibly TRBD1 on 6 matching bases. The CDR3 protein is CASGQIKGEQYF. The CDR3 DNA sequence: TGTGCCAGCGGACAGATTAAGGGCGAGCAGTACTTC.